Listed below are T cell receptor beta chains from one sample, sequenced in a study of blood T cell repertoires in COVID-19. Using immunoSEQ multiplex PCR, the repertoire was profiled, and TCRdb retains in-frame clones only, with some absent. The sample shows approximately 210,000 clones, approximately 73% of them seen only once. The specimen sequenced was PBMCs or T cells enriched from blood (not recorded which). Source of these receptors: a woman aged 50 to 65 with acute COVID-19. Both conserved end residues are part of each CDR3. Fields, in order: D gene, J gene, V gene, CDR3 length, clone size, CDR3 DNA, CDR3 protein. D genes are given only for firm matches. Some rows mark clone size as missing; the rest say once, few, many or name a class of expanded clone.

d_call: TRBD2; j_call: TRBJ2-5; v_call: TRBV18; cdr3_length: 15; clone_size: NA; cdr3_nt: TGTGCCAGCTCACTCAGCGGGGGGGATAAAGAGACCCAGTACTTC; cdr3_aa: CASSLSGGDKETQYF
d_call: TRBD1; j_call: TRBJ1-2; v_call: TRBV6-5; cdr3_length: 16; clone_size: once; cdr3_nt: TGTGCCAGCAGTTCACGGACAGGCGATACTCGAGATGGCTACACCTTC; cdr3_aa: CASSSRTGDTRDGYTF
d_call: TRBD1; j_call: TRBJ1-1; v_call: TRBV7-2; cdr3_length: 13; clone_size: NA; cdr3_nt: TGTGCCAGCAGCTCGGACAGGGTCACTGAAGCTTTCTTT; cdr3_aa: CASSSDRVTEAFF
d_call: NA; j_call: TRBJ1-1; v_call: TRBV3-1/TRBV3-2; cdr3_length: 14; clone_size: NA; cdr3_nt: TGTGCCAGCAGCCCAACTACAAAGAACACTGAAGCTTTCTTT; cdr3_aa: CASSPTTKNTEAFF
d_call: NA; j_call: TRBJ1-6; v_call: TRBV13; cdr3_length: 16; clone_size: many; cdr3_nt: TGTGCCAGCAGCTTCCAGACAGCTAGCTATAATTCACCCCTCCACTTT; cdr3_aa: CASSFQTASYNSPLHF
d_call: TRBD1; j_call: TRBJ1-3; v_call: TRBV5-1; cdr3_length: 18; clone_size: NA; cdr3_nt: TGCGCCAGCAGCTTGAACCCCGGGACAGGGGGCTCTGGAAACACCATATATTTT; cdr3_aa: CASSLNPGTGGSGNTIYF
d_call: NA; j_call: TRBJ1-2; v_call: TRBV30; cdr3_length: 11; clone_size: NA; cdr3_nt: TGTGCCTGGAGTGTCGGGGTCGGCTACACCTTC; cdr3_aa: CAWSVGVGYTF
d_call: NA; j_call: TRBJ1-2; v_call: TRBV21-1; cdr3_length: 16; clone_size: NA; cdr3_nt: TGTGCCAGCAGCATTTCCCGGGATCCGGGGAACTATGGCTACACCTTC; cdr3_aa: CASSISRDPGNYGYTF
d_call: NA; j_call: TRBJ1-3; v_call: TRBV3-1/TRBV3-2; cdr3_length: 16; clone_size: NA; cdr3_nt: TGTGCCAGCAGCCAAGATCGGCCTAGGTCTGGAAACACCATATATTTT; cdr3_aa: CASSQDRPRSGNTIYF
d_call: NA; j_call: TRBJ1-1; v_call: TRBV10-2; cdr3_length: 15; clone_size: NA; cdr3_nt: TGCGCCACCCGAGGTCAGACAGGCTTGAACACTGAAGCTTTCTTT; cdr3_aa: CATRGQTGLNTEAFF
d_call: NA; j_call: TRBJ1-4; v_call: TRBV7-9; cdr3_length: 15; clone_size: NA; cdr3_nt: TGTGCCAGCAGCTTAGCGGCAGTCCCTAATGAAAAACTGTTTTTT; cdr3_aa: CASSLAAVPNEKLFF
d_call: TRBD1; j_call: TRBJ2-2; v_call: TRBV13; cdr3_length: 14; clone_size: many; cdr3_nt: TGTGCCAGCAGCCCCGGACAGGGCATCGGGGAGCTGTTTTTT; cdr3_aa: CASSPGQGIGELFF
d_call: TRBD2; j_call: TRBJ2-3; v_call: TRBV5-1; cdr3_length: 15; clone_size: NA; cdr3_nt: TGCGCCAGCAGCTTGGACCGGGGGGGCTCAGATACGCAGTATTTT; cdr3_aa: CASSLDRGGSDTQYF
d_call: NA; j_call: TRBJ1-1; v_call: TRBV6-5; cdr3_length: 13; clone_size: NA; cdr3_nt: TGTGCCAGCAGCTCTTTCGGGGGCACTGAAGCTTTCTTT; cdr3_aa: CASSSFGGTEAFF
d_call: NA; j_call: TRBJ2-5; v_call: TRBV28; cdr3_length: 10; clone_size: once; cdr3_nt: TGTGCCAGCTCCGAGGAGACCCAGTACTTC; cdr3_aa: CASSEETQYF
d_call: NA; j_call: TRBJ2-5; v_call: TRBV4-2; cdr3_length: 13; clone_size: NA; cdr3_nt: TGTGCCAGCAGCCAGGCCATTGAAGAGACCCAGTACTTC; cdr3_aa: CASSQAIEETQYF
d_call: TRBD2; j_call: TRBJ2-2; v_call: TRBV24-1; cdr3_length: 19; clone_size: NA; cdr3_nt: TGTGCCACCGGAAAAACAGGGAGAAGCGGGGGGCTCGACACCGGGGAGCTGTTTTTT; cdr3_aa: CATGKTGRSGGLDTGELFF
d_call: NA; j_call: TRBJ2-2; v_call: TRBV28; cdr3_length: 16; clone_size: NA; cdr3_nt: TGTGCCAGCAGTTCACGACAGGACGCCTTCACCGGGGAGCTGTTTTTT; cdr3_aa: CASSSRQDAFTGELFF
d_call: TRBD2; j_call: TRBJ2-3; v_call: TRBV11-3; cdr3_length: 18; clone_size: NA; cdr3_nt: TGTGCCAGCAGCTTTGGGACTAGCGGTGCTACTAGCACAGATACGCAGTATTTT; cdr3_aa: CASSFGTSGATSTDTQYF
d_call: TRBD2; j_call: TRBJ2-3; v_call: TRBV19; cdr3_length: 15; clone_size: NA; cdr3_nt: TGTGCCAGTAGTGTCGCTAGCGGGGGATATGATACGCAGTATTTT; cdr3_aa: CASSVASGGYDTQYF
d_call: TRBD1; j_call: TRBJ1-5; v_call: TRBV28; cdr3_length: 14; clone_size: NA; cdr3_nt: TGTGCCAGCAGTTTGGGGACAGACAATCAGCCCCAGCATTTT; cdr3_aa: CASSLGTDNQPQHF
d_call: TRBD1; j_call: TRBJ2-1; v_call: TRBV4-3; cdr3_length: 17; clone_size: NA; cdr3_nt: TGCGCCAGCAGCCAAGATCTCGACAGGGGGGTCTACAATGAGCAGTTCTTC; cdr3_aa: CASSQDLDRGVYNEQFF
d_call: TRBD1; j_call: TRBJ1-2; v_call: TRBV28; cdr3_length: 15; clone_size: NA; cdr3_nt: TGTGCCAGCAGTCCCATGGACAGGGTCTCGGTTGGCTACACCTTC; cdr3_aa: CASSPMDRVSVGYTF
d_call: TRBD1; j_call: TRBJ1-1; v_call: TRBV18; cdr3_length: 14; clone_size: few; cdr3_nt: TGTGCCAGCTCACCATCGACAGGGGACACTGAAGCTTTCTTT; cdr3_aa: CASSPSTGDTEAFF
d_call: NA; j_call: TRBJ1-3; v_call: TRBV2; cdr3_length: 14; clone_size: few; cdr3_nt: TGTGCCAGCAGAGGTAACAGGGCTGGAAACACCATATATTTT; cdr3_aa: CASRGNRAGNTIYF
d_call: TRBD1; j_call: TRBJ1-4; v_call: TRBV7-2; cdr3_length: 14; clone_size: once; cdr3_nt: TGTGCCAGCAGCTGGGGACAGGGGACCGAAAAACTGTTTTTT; cdr3_aa: CASSWGQGTEKLFF
d_call: TRBD1; j_call: TRBJ2-6; v_call: TRBV24-1; cdr3_length: 21; clone_size: NA; cdr3_nt: TGTGCCACCAGTGATTTCCGACCTCCGGGACAGGTAGAGTCTGGGGCCAACGTCCTGACTTTC; cdr3_aa: CATSDFRPPGQVESGANVLTF
d_call: NA; j_call: TRBJ1-5; v_call: TRBV19; cdr3_length: 15; clone_size: NA; cdr3_nt: TGTGCCAGTAGTATTATGGCAGGGGGCAATCAGCCCCAGCATTTT; cdr3_aa: CASSIMAGGNQPQHF
d_call: NA; j_call: TRBJ1-3; v_call: TRBV7-8; cdr3_length: 12; clone_size: once; cdr3_nt: TGTGCCAGCAGCATCTCCGGAAACACCATATATTTT; cdr3_aa: CASSISGNTIYF